This is a list of T cell receptor beta chains from one sample in a study of identical twins. TCRdb independently ran MiXCR on the 5' RACE reads; one entry per CDR3 protein. Among about 570,000 distinct CDR3 sequences listed, just under 10% were seen once. The data also belong to a second study, concerning yellow fever vaccine responses in identical twins.

The sequenced sample was PBMCs. These receptors came from a woman under 30 in good health. Both conserved end residues are part of each CDR3. D genes are given only for firm matches. Clone size, where shown, is once, few, many, or a class for clones that have expanded.

V gene	D gene	clone size	J gene	CDR3 protein	CDR3 DNA
TRBV11-2	NA	NA	TRBJ2-7	CATKLGAPGPYEQYF	TGTGCCACCAAGCTTGGGGCCCCAGGGCCGTACGAGCAGTACTTC
TRBV6-1	TRBD1	many	TRBJ1-2	CASSVLMWDRTNYGYTF	TGTGCCAGCAGTGTGCTCATGTGGGACAGGACTAACTATGGCTACACCTTC
TRBV20-1	NA	NA	TRBJ2-7	CSARDPHISYEQYF	TGCAGTGCTAGAGATCCTCACATTAGCTACGAGCAGTACTTC
TRBV12-3/TRBV12-4	TRBD1	few	TRBJ1-4	CASSDRGAGNEKLFF	TGTGCCAGCAGTGACAGGGGCGCTGGGAATGAAAAACTGTTTTTT
TRBV21-1	NA	NA	TRBJ2-7	CASRKGFSGGAFDF	TGTGCCAGCAGAAAAGGTTTTAGCGGGGGGGCGTTCGACTTC
TRBV5-1	NA	few	TRBJ2-7	CASRGPPMSEQYF	TGCGCCAGCAGGGGTCCTCCGATGAGCGAGCAGTACTTC
TRBV14	NA	NA	TRBJ2-5	CASSQWGIYRDEEETQYF	TGTGCCAGCAGCCAGTGGGGAATTTACAGGGATGAGGAAGAGACCCAGTACTTC
TRBV2	TRBD2	NA	TRBJ2-3	CASSPRTSQADTQYF	TGTGCCAGCAGTCCTAGGACTAGTCAGGCAGATACGCAGTATTTT
TRBV5-1	TRBD1	many	TRBJ2-3	CASSLVDRAVWTDTQYF	TGCGCCAGCAGCTTAGTGGACAGGGCGGTCTGGACAGATACGCAGTATTTT
TRBV9	TRBD1	many	TRBJ1-4	CASSEGRGRGREKLFF	TGTGCCAGCAGCGAAGGAAGGGGCAGGGGGCGTGAAAAACTGTTTTTT
TRBV6-2/TRBV6-3	NA	many	TRBJ2-6	CASSDRGASGANVLTF	TGTGCCAGCAGTGACCGGGGGGCCTCTGGGGCCAACGTCCTGACTTTC
TRBV5-1	NA	NA	TRBJ2-2	CASSWYRENTGELFF	TGCGCCAGCAGCTGGTACAGGGAGAACACCGGGGAGCTGTTTTTT
TRBV6-5	NA	many	TRBJ2-5	CASSYRGLDQQETQYF	TGTGCCAGCAGTTACCGTGGACTCGACCAGCAAGAGACCCAGTACTTC
TRBV11-1	NA	few	TRBJ2-2	CASSSQAGVPGRLTGELFF	TGTGCCAGCAGCTCACAAGCTGGGGTTCCGGGCCGGTTAACCGGGGAGCTGTTTTTT
TRBV7-9	TRBD1	many	TRBJ2-7	CASSSRDRLDEQYF	TGTGCCAGCAGCTCTCGGGACAGGTTAGACGAGCAGTACTTC
TRBV20-1	NA	few	TRBJ2-1	CSASPRRGRNNNEQFF	TGCAGTGCTAGCCCCCGGCGGGGACGGAATAACAATGAGCAGTTCTTC
TRBV20-1	NA	NA	TRBJ1-5	CSARSGQPQHF	TGCAGTGCCAGAAGTGGGCAGCCCCAGCATTTT
TRBV20-1	NA	NA	TRBJ2-7	CSASGSKDEQYF	TGCAGTGCTAGCGGGAGCAAGGACGAGCAGTACTTC
TRBV12-3/TRBV12-4	TRBD1	many	TRBJ2-7	CASRRDSLYEQYF	TGTGCCAGCAGGAGGGACAGCCTCTACGAGCAGTACTTC
TRBV20-1	TRBD2	NA	TRBJ2-2	CSARDFWGTSGNANTGELFF	TGCAGTGCTAGAGATTTTTGGGGGACTAGCGGGAATGCGAACACCGGGGAGCTGTTTTTT
TRBV3-1	TRBD2	NA	TRBJ2-5	CASSQRSGGAGETQYF	TGTGCCAGCAGCCAACGGAGCGGGGGGGCCGGAGAGACCCAGTACTTC
TRBV6-2/TRBV6-3	NA	NA	TRBJ2-7	CASSYDRNSYEQYF	TGTGCCAGCAGTTACGACAGGAATTCCTACGAGCAGTACTTC
TRBV6-2/TRBV6-3	TRBD1	many	TRBJ2-7	CASGRDSPYEQYF	TGTGCCAGCGGCCGGGACAGTCCCTACGAGCAGTACTTC
TRBV9	NA	NA	TRBJ2-7	CASSVGRSGLYEQYF	TGTGCCAGCAGCGTCGGACGAAGCGGTCTCTACGAGCAGTACTTC
TRBV5-1	NA	many	TRBJ2-2	CASSLGSGTGELFF	TGCGCCAGCAGCTTGGGTTCCGGAACCGGGGAGCTGTTTTTT
TRBV11-2	TRBD1	NA	TRBJ2-3	CASSLPGTGNLDTQYF	TGTGCCAGCAGCCTACCCGGGACAGGGAATCTAGATACGCAGTATTTT
TRBV20-1	TRBD1	NA	TRBJ2-3	CSARTGGKGDTQYF	TGCAGTGCAAGGACAGGGGGCAAGGGAGATACGCAGTATTTT
TRBV4-2	NA	few	TRBJ2-3	CASSQGSSSSGDTQYF	TGTGCCAGCAGCCAAGGGTCGTCTAGTTCGGGAGATACGCAGTATTTT
TRBV11-2	NA	NA	TRBJ2-2	CASSLVLTTGELFF	TGTGCCAGCAGCTTAGTCCTGACCACCGGGGAGCTGTTTTTT
TRBV12-3/TRBV12-4	NA	many	TRBJ1-2	CASSFPGIYGYTF	TGTGCCAGCAGTTTTCCGGGAATCTATGGCTACACCTTC
TRBV29-1	NA	many	TRBJ2-1	CSVLWVFNEQFF	TGCAGCGTTTTATGGGTATTCAATGAGCAGTTCTTC
TRBV4-1	NA	many	TRBJ2-7	CASSQDGQSSYEQYF	TGCGCCAGCAGCCAGGATGGGCAGAGCAGTTACGAGCAGTACTTC
TRBV30	NA	NA	TRBJ2-3	CAWRSDSTDTQYF	TGTGCCTGGAGAAGCGACAGCACAGATACGCAGTATTTT